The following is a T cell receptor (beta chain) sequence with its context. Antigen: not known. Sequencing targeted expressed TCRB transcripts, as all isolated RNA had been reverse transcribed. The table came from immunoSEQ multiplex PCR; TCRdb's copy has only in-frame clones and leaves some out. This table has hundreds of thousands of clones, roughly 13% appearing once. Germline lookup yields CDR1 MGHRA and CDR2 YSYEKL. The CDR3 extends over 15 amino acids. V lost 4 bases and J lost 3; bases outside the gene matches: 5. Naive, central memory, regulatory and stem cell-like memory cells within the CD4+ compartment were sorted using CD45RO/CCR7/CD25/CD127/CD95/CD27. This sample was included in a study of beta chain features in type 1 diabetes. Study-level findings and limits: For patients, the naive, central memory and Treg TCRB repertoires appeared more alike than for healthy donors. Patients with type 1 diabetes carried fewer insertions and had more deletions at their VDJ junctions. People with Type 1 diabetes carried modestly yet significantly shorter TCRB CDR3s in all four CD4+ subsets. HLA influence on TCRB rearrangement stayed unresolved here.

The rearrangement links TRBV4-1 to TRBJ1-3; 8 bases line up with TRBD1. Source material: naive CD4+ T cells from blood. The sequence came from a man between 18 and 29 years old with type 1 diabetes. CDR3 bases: TGCGCCAGCAGCCCAACAGGGGGTGGTGGAAACACCATATATTTT. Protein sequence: CASSPTGGGGNTIYF.